Presented here are 29 T cell receptor beta chains from one specimen sequenced in a study of blood T cells in healthy people across ages. The authors ran a second PCR of roughly 6 to 12 cycles using a sample-barcoded 5' primer and a J-beta primer mix. TCRdb reprocessed the 5' RACE reads with MiXCR, giving one entry per CDR3 protein. The sample lists 1,300,000 or so distinct CDR3 sequences, approximately 59% occurring once. Sequencing used blood. Receptor source: a young man in good health.

The V gene is TRBV7-2, the J gene TRBJ2-5, with a possible D match to TRBD1 (6 bases). The J call may be incorrect, as the DNA end agrees better with TRBJ2-7. The CDR3 spans 14 residues. Germline CDR1 SGHTA, CDR2 FQGNSA. CDR3 sequence (DNA): TGTGCCAGCAGGCCCCCGGGACACTTCTACGAGCAGTACTTC. This codes for CASRPPGHFYEQYF.

This clonotype came up a few times. The chain has TRBV29-1 and TRBJ2-1; maybe TRBD1 (6 bases). Germline V CDR1 and CDR2: SQVTM, ANQGSEA. The V and J ends lost 7 bases and 7 bases respectively, with 17 bases between them. The CDR3 contains 13 residues. CDR3 sequence reads: CSGIHRVRNEQFF. DNA for the CDR3: TGCAGCGGCATTCACAGGGTAAGGAATGAGCAGTTCTTC.

This sequence joins TRBV15 and TRBJ2-7; 11 bases map to TRBD1. J was trimmed by 7 bases and V by 5 bases; bases with no gene match: 7. CDR1 is LNHNV, CDR2 YYDKDF, per germline (reference sequence). The CDR3 length is 14 residues. In nucleotides, the CDR3 is TGTGCCACCAGCCCCGGGACAGGGGGAAGTGAGCAGTACTTC. It codes for CATSPGTGGSEQYF.

V is TRBV6-6 and J is TRBJ2-7; D might be TRBD1 (5 bases). The CDR3 extends over 16 amino acids. CDR1 and CDR2 (germline): MNHNY, SVGAGI (reference sequence). V gave up 2 bases and J gave up 1 base, with 15 bases separating them. CDR3 loop: CASSYASLDRSYEQYF. DNA for the CDR3: TGTGCCAGCAGTTACGCTAGTCTAGACAGATCCTACGAGCAGTACTTC.

This clonotype was seen more than once but under ten times. V gene TRBV20-1 combines with J gene TRBJ2-5; 10 nucleotides match TRBD2. This CDR3 has 13 amino acids. The V segment lost 6 bases and the J segment 5 bases; nucleotides outside the gene matches: 6. Looked up from germline, CDR1 is DFQATT and CDR2 is SNEGSKA (reference sequence). The CDR3 DNA sequence: TGCAGTGCGCGCACTAGCGGGGTGGAGACCCAGTACTTC. This translates into CSARTSGVETQYF.

CDR3 nucleotide sequence: TGCGCCAGCAGTTTGTCCGGGCCCCATTTTCCCGCAGATACGCAGTATTTT. Translated, it gives CASSLSGPHFPADTQYF. V usage is TRBV5-1 and J usage is TRBJ2-3; D unresolved. The CDR3 sequence is 17 residues long. V lost 5 bases, J lost 4 bases, and 23 bases lay in between. Looked up from germline, CDR1 is SGHRS and CDR2 is YFSETQ.

The table lists this clonotype with a few counts. The chain has TRBV29-1 and TRBJ2-1; D is uncertain. Looked up from germline, CDR1 is SQVTM and CDR2 is ANQGSEA. The CDR3 is made up of 14 amino acids. V was shortened by 3 bases and J by 9 bases, with 18 bases between the two germline ends. The CDR3 bases are TGCAGCGTTGAGACGTTAGACATTTCGGTTGAGCAGTTCTTC. Translated: CSVETLDISVEQFF.

The V and J genes are TRBV6-6 and TRBJ2-1; 11 nucleotides line up with TRBD2. Germline trimming cut 2 bases from V and 8 bases from J; bases unmatched to any gene: 5. From germline, CDR1 is MNHNY and CDR2 SVGAGI (reference sequence). The CDR3 runs to 15 residues. CDR3 sequence: CASSYVAGGPHEQFF. The DNA of the CDR3 is TGTGCCAGCAGTTACGTAGCGGGAGGGCCACATGAGCAGTTCTTC.

This chain uses TRBV25-1 with TRBJ2-4; TRBD1 agrees at 9 bases. Matching the DNA end better, TRBJ2-5 makes the J call doubtful. CDR1 is MGHDK and CDR2 is SYGVNS in the germline V gene. The CDR3 consists of 15 residues. The DNA for the CDR3 is TGTGCCAGCAGTGAATTTGGGACAGGGAGAGGGACCCAGTACTTC. Its translation: CASSEFGTGRGTQYF.

This chain connects TRBV6-5 to TRBJ1-6; D gene ambiguous. Germline V gene data show CDR1 as MNHEY and CDR2 as SVGAGI. V was clipped by 3 bases and J by 7 bases, with 16 bases between them. There are 16 residues in the CDR3. The CDR3 region has the DNA TGTGCCAGCAGTTATGGCTTCCCGGCTTCAAATTCACCCCTCCACTTT. It yields the protein CASSYGFPASNSPLHF.

The CDR3 spells CASSYGVSGRAQETQYF. CDR3 nucleotides: TGTGCCAGCAGTTACGGAGTCTCCGGGAGGGCCCAAGAGACCCAGTACTTC. V is TRBV6-5 and J is TRBJ2-5; 8 bases line up with TRBD2. CDR1 and CDR2 from the germline V gene are MNHEY and SVGAGI. This CDR3 contains 17 residues. V lost 2 bases to trimming and J lost 1 base; unmatched junction nucleotides: 9.

The rearrangement joins TRBV6-1 to TRBJ2-6; D is undetermined. The CDR3 has 17 residues. CDR1 is MNHNS, CDR2 SASEGT, per germline. V gave up 2 bases and J gave up 2 bases, with 13 bases separating them. This CDR3 is CASSEHVRGTGANVLTF. CDR3 coding DNA: TGTGCCAGCAGTGAACACGTCAGAGGCACTGGGGCCAACGTCCTGACTTTC.

The chain links TRBV7-2 to TRBJ1-2; unclear D gene. Germline V lookup: CDR1 SGHTA, CDR2 FQGNSA. V was shortened by 5 bases and J by 1 base, with 17 bases between the two germline ends. This CDR3 is built from 16 residues. The DNA for the CDR3 is TGTGCCAGCAGCCCCGCCGGATGGAGGAGTAACTATGGCTACACCTTC. Translating gives CASSPAGWRSNYGYTF.

Only one count was recorded for this clonotype. This chain uses TRBV2 with TRBJ2-2; 9 bases fit TRBD1. The germline gives CDR1 SNHLY, CDR2 FYNNEI. CDR3 length equals 16 residues. V gave up 4 bases and J gave up 3 bases; unmatched junction bases: 6. CDR3 sequence (DNA): TGTGCCAGCAGTGGCCGGGACAGGGCGCACACCGGGGAGCTGTTTTTT. It codes for CASSGRDRAHTGELFF.

The chain links TRBV4-3 to TRBJ2-5; no definite D call. The DNA end is more similar to TRBJ2-7, so the J call may be wrong. CDR3 size: 14 residues. CDR1 is LGHNA and CDR2 is YSLEER in the germline V gene. The CDR3 spells CASSQVATPSEQYF. CDR3 bases: TGCGCCAGCAGCCAAGTCGCAACCCCCAGCGAGCAGTACTTC.

The V and J genes are TRBV29-1 and TRBJ2-7; D is ambiguous. The V and J ends lost 5 bases and 7 bases respectively, with 15 bases between them. The length of the CDR3 is 12 residues. Germline CDR1 reads SQVTM; CDR2 reads ANQGSEA. CDR3 sequence reads: CSVYGDLGEQYF. CDR3 DNA: TGCAGCGTTTATGGGGATCTTGGAGAGCAGTACTTC.

V and J are TRBV9 and TRBJ2-1; 9 positions agree with TRBD2. Germline-derived CDR1 and CDR2 are SGDLS and YYNGEE. Unmatched junction bases numbered 9, after V lost 0 bases and J lost 5 bases. CDR3 size: 17 residues. In DNA, the CDR3 is TGTGCCAGCAGCGTAGCCGCACAGGGACTAGCAAACAATGAGCAGTTCTTC. Encoded protein: CASSVAAQGLANNEQFF. Filled out from reference TRBV9 and TRBJ2-1, the complete variable domain reads DSGVTQTPKHLITATGQRVTLRCSPRSGDLSVYWYQQSLDQGLQFLIQYYNGEERAKGNILERFSAQQFPDLHSELNLSSLELGDSALYFCASSVAAQGLANNEQFFGPGTRLTVL.

The V and J genes are TRBV20-1 and TRBJ2-4; tentatively, D is TRBD2 (6 bases). The length of the CDR3 is 13 residues. CDR1 and CDR2 (germline): DFQATT, SNEGSKA (reference sequence). Trimming took 5 bases from V and 1 from J, leaving 9 bases between them. CDR3 bases: TGCAGTGCTTGGGGGGACGCCAAAAACATTCAGTACTTC. The encoded protein is CSAWGDAKNIQYF.

The chain joins TRBV4-1 to TRBJ1-2; no reliable D call. Trimming pared 0 bases from V and 7 bases from J, leaving 12 bases between. This CDR3 has 14 amino acids. CDR1 and CDR2 from the germline V gene are MGHRA and YSYEKL. The CDR3, as DNA: TGCGCCAGCAGCCAAGACGTCTGGGGTGGTGGCTACACCTTC. Protein: CASSQDVWGGGYTF.

The chain is built from TRBV3-1 and TRBJ2-5; a weak D match, TRBD1 (6 bases). The ends were cut back, 3 bases at V and 2 bases at J, with 13 bases in the middle. The CDR3 spans 15 residues. The V gene's germline CDR1 is LGHDT and CDR2 YNNKEL (reference sequence). For the CDR3, the DNA is TGTGCCAGCAGCCACCGGACAGCTTGGCAAGAGACCCAGTACTTC. Translating gives CASSHRTAWQETQYF.

The gene calls are TRBV25-1 and TRBJ2-7; 11 bases line up with TRBD1. The J call is doubtful: the DNA matches TRBJ2-5 better. Germline V lookup: CDR1 MGHDK, CDR2 SYGVNS. This CDR3 is 13 amino acids long. This CDR3 is CASGTGGGETQYF. CDR3 coding DNA: TGTGCCAGCGGGACAGGGGGAGGAGAGACCCAGTACTTC.

The chain has TRBV12-3 or TRBV12-4 and TRBJ2-2; 10 bases map to TRBD1. The ends lost 7 bases at V and 6 bases at J; junction bases unmatched: 8. The length of the CDR3 is 15 residues. The CDR3 DNA follows: TGTGCCAGCACCTGGACAGGGGGTCGGCCCGGGGAGCTGTTTTTT. As protein: CASTWTGGRPGELFF.

This clonotype was observed a few times. J is TRBJ2-5 and V is TRBV10-3; the D is unclear. The CDR3 loop spans 12 amino acids. The V end was cut by 9 bases, the J end by 5 bases, with 13 bases between. Germline lookup yields CDR1 ENHRY and CDR2 SYGVKD. The CDR3 here is CAIAMGFETQYF. The DNA for the CDR3 is TGTGCCATAGCGATGGGGTTTGAGACCCAGTACTTC.

This chain links TRBV20-1 with TRBJ2-7; a weak D match, TRBD1 (6 bases). From germline, CDR1 is DFQATT and CDR2 SNEGSKA (reference sequence). This CDR3 is built from 16 residues. With 6 bases removed from V and 1 base from J, the gap between germline ends came to 22 bases. The CDR3 protein is CSAPIRAGAFSYEQYF. The CDR3 DNA follows: TGCAGTGCCCCCATTAGGGCAGGGGCTTTTTCCTACGAGCAGTACTTC.

The rearrangement joins TRBV11-1 to TRBJ2-4, with 7 bases lining up with TRBD2. V trimming: 5 bases; J trimming: 6 bases; junction bases outside the gene matches: 7. CDR3 length: 14 amino acids. The germline V gene has CDR1 SGHAT and CDR2 FQDESV (reference sequence). The CDR3 DNA reads as TGTGCCAGCAGCCCCGGTACGGGGGGAAACATTCAGTACTTC. It codes for CASSPGTGGNIQYF.

The CDR3 DNA sequence: TGTGCCAGCAGTGAATGGAAAGATACGCAGTATTTT. Residues: CASSEWKDTQYF. The chain recombines TRBV2 with TRBJ2-3; D is uncertain. Trimming took 2 bases from V and 5 from J, leaving 5 bases between them. Germline loops: CDR1 SNHLY, CDR2 FYNNEI. The CDR3 is 12 residues long.

The rearrangement joins TRBV14 to TRBJ2-5; either TRBD1 or TRBD2 may fit D (6 bases each). Germline CDR1 and CDR2: SGHDN and FVKESK. The CDR3 contains 18 residues. The V end was cut by 0 bases, the J end by 2 bases, with 19 bases between. DNA of the CDR3: TGTGCCAGCAGCCAAGATCGAGGAGGGCAGGGGCTTCAAGAGACCCAGTACTTC. This sequence encodes CASSQDRGGQGLQETQYF.

The rearrangement joins TRBV27 to TRBJ2-7; a possible D gene is TRBD1 (6 bases). The germline gives CDR1 MNHEY, CDR2 SMNVEV (reference sequence). V was shortened by 0 bases and J by 4 bases, with 16 bases between the two germline ends. The CDR3 is made up of 16 amino acids. CDR3 loop: CASSLSSTGLLYEQYF. For the CDR3, the DNA is TGTGCCAGCAGTTTATCGAGTACAGGGTTATTGTACGAGCAGTACTTC.

The rearrangement joins TRBV12-3 or TRBV12-4 to TRBJ1-5; tentatively, D is TRBD1 (6 bases). The ends were cut back, 7 bases at V and 6 bases at J, with 22 bases in the middle. The CDR3 is 16 amino acids. CDR3 DNA sequence: TGTGCCAGCACCAAACAAGGGGGAGGGGTGGGTCAGCCCCAGCATTTT. Amino acids: CASTKQGGGVGQPQHF.